Each of the 19 T cell receptor beta chains below was sequenced from the same sample in a study of vaccination and CD4 T cells after COVID-19. Their recognized antigens are unknown. The Oncomine TCR Beta short-read assay sequenced DNA from cultured CD4+ T cells. Using its own MiXCR run on the PCR reads, TCRdb lists one record per CDR3 protein. The sample lists nearly 9,000 distinct CDR3 sequences; 55% to 65% were seen once. The treatment denotes: approximately nine-day PBMC culture with coronavirus spike peptide pools or control peptides (ViraFEST assay). Specimen: CD4+ T cells from blood, cultured in vitro. These receptors were taken from a human donor who had recovered from COVID-19.

The chain has TRBV24-1 and TRBJ2-3; D possibly corresponds to TRBD1 (6 bases). This CDR3 has 15 residues. V was cut by 6 bases and J by 3 bases, with 15 bases left in between. Looked up from germline, CDR1 is KGHDR and CDR2 is SFDVKD. The CDR3, as DNA: TGTGCCACCAGTACATTTGGGGGCGAGACAGATACGCAGTATTTT. Translated, it gives CATSTFGGETDTQYF.

This chain links TRBV6-1 with TRBJ2-7; D could derive from TRBD1 or TRBD2 (5 bases each). The CDR3 runs 14 residues. Trimming shortened V by 4 bases and J by 2 bases, and 12 bases separated the two germline ends. Germline CDR1 and CDR2: MNHNS and SASEGT. The CDR3 protein is CASSVGTGTYEQYF. CDR3 in DNA: TGTGCCAGCAGTGTCGGGACGGGAACCTACGAGCAGTACTTC.

V and J are TRBV27 and TRBJ1-2; D not resolved. Germline CDR1 is MNHEY and CDR2 is SMNVEV (reference sequence). Trimming took 6 bases from V and 5 from J, leaving 13 bases between them. The CDR3 spans 13 residues. CDR3 in amino acids: CASRSLSAYGYTF. The CDR3 region has the DNA TGTGCCAGCAGGTCTTTGAGTGCGTATGGCTACACCTTC.

The rearrangement uses TRBV6-1 and TRBJ2-1; 11 nucleotides align to TRBD2. CDR1 is MNHNS, CDR2 SASEGT, per germline. Trimming removed 6 bases from V and 4 bases from J; junction bases left unmatched: 2. This CDR3 comprises 14 residues. The CDR3 reads CASSLAGGYNEQFF. CDR3 nucleotides: TGTGCCAGCAGCCTAGCGGGAGGATACAATGAGCAGTTCTTC.

On this clonotype: A read error may account for a junction end that differs from germline. This chain links TRBV2 with TRBJ1-1, with D perhaps TRBD1 (5 bases). Germline V lookup: CDR1 SNHLY, CDR2 FYNNEI. The CDR3 runs to 12 residues. The CDR3, as DNA: TGTGCCACCAGTATAGGGGTTGTTGAAGCTTTCTTT. As protein: CATSIGVVEAFF.

V usage is TRBV7-8 and J usage is TRBJ1-1; the D is unclear. In germline, CDR1 is SGHVS, CDR2 FQNEAQ. V gave up 10 bases and J gave up 1 base, with 16 bases separating them. The CDR3 sequence is 14 residues long. The DNA for the CDR3 is TGTGCCACCGATGCTAAATTCGGGAACACTGAAGCTTTCTTT. Its translation: CATDAKFGNTEAFF.

The chain recombines TRBV28 with TRBJ2-2; TRBD2 agrees at 13 bases. The CDR3 is 17 residues long. Unmatched junction bases numbered 7, after V lost 3 bases and J lost 6 bases. In germline, CDR1 is MDHEN, CDR2 SYDVKM. DNA for the CDR3: TGTGCCAGCAGTTTCTGGGAACTAGCGGGAGGGCCCGGGGAGCTGTTTTTT. This translates into CASSFWELAGGPGELFF.

The chain combines TRBV6-5 with TRBJ1-2; tentative D call: TRBD1 (6 bases). This CDR3 comprises 16 residues. The ends were cut back, 2 bases at V and 4 bases at J, with 17 bases in the middle. Germline V gives CDR1 MNHEY, CDR2 SVGAGI. This CDR3 is CASSYGTGRDTYGYTF. CDR3 bases: TGTGCCAGCAGTTACGGAACGGGTCGGGACACCTATGGCTACACCTTC.

The chain links TRBV12-3 or TRBV12-4 to TRBJ1-2; D perhaps matches TRBD1 (6 bases). Between the trimmed V and J ends, which lost 5 bases and 5 bases, there was a span of 9 bases. The CDR3 runs to 12 residues. CDR3 nucleotide sequence: TGTGCCAGCAGTCGAACAGGGTATGGCTACACCTTC. Translated, it gives CASSRTGYGYTF.

This chain joins TRBV6-4 and TRBJ2-3; D is ambiguous. The germline V and J ends were trimmed by 0 bases and 2 bases, with 6 bases remaining between them. The CDR3 runs to 14 residues. In germline, CDR1 is MRHNA, CDR2 SNTAGT. CDR3 protein: CASSDSSNTDTQYF. For the CDR3, the DNA is TGTGCCAGCAGTGACTCTTCAAACACAGATACGCAGTATTTT.

The chain links TRBV19 to TRBJ1-2; D is unresolved. V lost 6 bases and J 4 bases, leaving 12 bases between the germline ends. CDR3 size: 13 residues. CDR1 LNHDA and CDR2 SQIVND come from the germline V gene (reference sequence). CDR3 in DNA: TGTGCCAGTAGAAGGCGGGAAATCTATGGCTACACCTTC. Its protein is CASRRREIYGYTF.

This rearrangement joins TRBV15 to TRBJ2-6; 9 nucleotides agree with TRBD1. Germline CDR1 reads LNHNV; CDR2 reads YYDKDF (reference sequence). V lost 5 bases, J lost 0 bases, and 8 bases stayed unmatched. The CDR3 has 18 residues. CDR3 DNA sequence: TGTGCCACCAGCGAGCGGGACAGGGTAGTCTCTGGGGCCAACGTCCTGACTTTC. Amino acids: CATSERDRVVSGANVLTF.

Judged by abundance, this clonotype is medium-sized (0.01 to 0.1%). The V gene is TRBV5-6, the J gene TRBJ2-3, with D unclear. The CDR3 covers 16 residues. V was shortened by 3 bases and J by 0 bases, with 14 bases between the two germline ends. Germline V gene lookup returns CDR1 SGHDT and CDR2 YYEEEE. This chain's CDR3 is CASSSTDAQSTDTQYF. The CDR3, as DNA: TGTGCCAGCAGCTCAACCGATGCGCAGAGCACAGATACGCAGTATTTT.

The chain is built from TRBV5-5 and TRBJ2-7; 11 bases map to TRBD2. The CDR3 contains 19 residues. V shed 1 base and J 2 bases; nucleotides not matched to a gene: 14. The germline gives CDR1 SGHKS, CDR2 YYEKEE (reference sequence). The CDR3 sequence is CASSLLGNIAGGPPYEQYF. CDR3 in DNA: TGTGCCAGCAGCTTGTTGGGGAACATAGCGGGAGGGCCTCCCTACGAGCAGTACTTC. The complete variable domain, with remaining parts taken from reference TRBV5-5 and TRBJ2-7, reads DAGVTQSPTHLIKTRGQQVTLRCSPISGHKSVSWYQQVLGQGPQFIFQYYEKEERGRGNFPDRFSARQFPNYSSELNVNALLLGDSALYLCASSLLGNIAGGPPYEQYFGPGTRLTVT.

This chain links TRBV10-1 with TRBJ1-1; TRBD1 might be the D (6 bases). This CDR3 is built from 14 residues. V lost 5 bases to trimming and J lost 5 bases, with 15 bases between them. The germline CDR1 and CDR2 sequences are WNHNN and SYGVQD (reference sequence). The chain's CDR3 is CASSPGAQGTEAFF. CDR3 bases: TGCGCCAGCAGTCCCGGGGCGCAGGGGACTGAAGCTTTCTTT.

The chain carries TRBV27 and TRBJ2-7, with D possibly TRBD1 on 5 matching bases. This CDR3 region has 16 residues. CDR1 and CDR2 (germline): MNHEY, SMNVEV (reference sequence). V gave up 2 bases and J gave up 3 bases, with 17 bases separating them. The CDR3 is CASSLLSRGIVYEQYF. In DNA form, the CDR3 reads TGTGCCAGCAGTTTACTCTCAAGGGGAATCGTCTACGAGCAGTACTTC.

This chain links TRBV30 with TRBJ2-2; TRBD2 matches at 10 bases. Germline CDR1 GTSNPN, CDR2 SVGIG (reference sequence). Trimming cost V 5 bases and J 5 bases; bases outside gene matches: 8. The CDR3 covers 15 residues. This CDR3 reads CAWGPSGSFTGELFF. The CDR3 DNA reads as TGTGCCTGGGGACCTAGCGGGAGTTTTACCGGGGAGCTGTTTTTT.

The genes are TRBV24-1 and TRBJ2-7; 8 bases fit TRBD2. Unmatched junction bases numbered 2, after V lost 5 bases and J lost 3 bases. The CDR3 has 13 amino acids. Germline lookup yields CDR1 KGHDR and CDR2 SFDVKD. The CDR3 coding sequence is TGTGCCACCAGTGGCGGGGGGAGCTACGAGCAGTACTTC. Its protein is CATSGGGSYEQYF.

The chain combines TRBV6-5 with TRBJ1-1; D uncertain. V lost 0 bases, J lost 8 bases, and 13 bases lay in between. This CDR3 region has 14 residues. The germline gives CDR1 MNHEY, CDR2 SVGAGI. The CDR3: CASSYSRVKLEAFF. CDR3 DNA: TGTGCCAGCAGTTACTCGCGGGTAAAGCTAGAAGCTTTCTTT.